A single sample gave rise to the 6 T cell receptor beta chains below, sequenced in a study of OX40 agonist ivuxolimab in advanced cancers. Libraries were made using the immunoSEQ multiplex PCR assay. Imported from immuneACCESS, the table was reduced by TCRdb to in-frame sequences with V and J called. These copies leave out some clones; in studies compared against another copy, an unresolved V gene accounts for under half, and the cause of the remainder is not known. Across this sample there are around 150,000 clones, with 90% seen only once. Of the sample, about 1% is held by the ten largest clones. This specimen was CD4+ or CD8+ T cells sorted from blood, taken in a trial of the OX40 agonist ivuxolimab. These receptor sequences come from an adult with an advanced solid tumor such as melanoma, head and neck, liver or kidney cancer.

This chain uses TRBV5-1 with TRBJ2-7; no firm D call. The germline gives CDR1 SGHRS, CDR2 YFSETQ. This CDR3 comprises 14 residues. The V and J ends lost 2 bases and 2 bases respectively, with 11 bases between them. The CDR3 spells CASSFERTPYEQYF. CDR3 DNA sequence: TGCGCCAGCAGCTTTGAACGGACCCCCTACGAGCAGTACTTC.

The CDR3: CASSQYSGQPQHF. Written as DNA, the CDR3 is TGTGCCAGCAGCCAATACAGTGGTCAGCCCCAGCATTTT. The chain is built from TRBV14 and TRBJ1-5, with unresolved D. This CDR3 has 13 amino acids. Germline V gives CDR1 SGHDN, CDR2 FVKESK. Trimming removed 2 bases at V and 6 bases at J, with 8 bases between.

The chain's CDR3 is CASSRRGASGLAEQFF. Written as DNA, the CDR3 is TGTGCCAGCAGCCGGCGGGGGGCTAGCGGGTTGGCTGAGCAGTTCTTC. V gene TRBV28 combines with J gene TRBJ2-1; TRBD2 matches 8 bases. Germline V lookup: CDR1 MDHEN, CDR2 SYDVKM. This CDR3 comprises 16 residues. The V gene end was trimmed by 6 bases and the J gene end by 9 bases; junction bases not matched to a gene: 16.

This clone has only a few counts. V and J are TRBV6-1 and TRBJ2-5; TRBD1 agrees at 7 bases. This CDR3 region has 14 residues. V lost 5 bases to trimming and J lost 4 bases; unmatched junction nucleotides: 7. Per the germline V gene, CDR1 is MNHNS and CDR2 is SASEGT. The CDR3 nucleotides read TGTGCCAGCAGTACCTGGACAGGTGGAGAGACCCAGTACTTC. Translated, it gives CASSTWTGGETQYF.

Remarks on this clone: Germline and junction disagree at one end, which may indicate a read error. The chain has TRBV28 and TRBJ2-1, with a tentative D call TRBD1 (7 bases). This CDR3 region has 15 residues. CDR1 is MDHEN, CDR2 SYDVKM, per germline. CDR3 loop: CASKRATGVYNEQFF. The CDR3 nucleotides read TGTGCTAGCAAGCGGGCTACAGGGGTCTACAATGAGCAGTTCTTC.

The V and J genes are TRBV19 and TRBJ1-3, with D perhaps matching TRBD1 (5 bases). The CDR3 extends over 15 amino acids. Germline V lookup: CDR1 LNHDA, CDR2 SQIVND (reference sequence). V lost 3 bases, J lost 4 bases, and 13 bases lay in between. The CDR3 DNA sequence: TGTGCCAGTAGTATCGGGGGAAGTGTCGGAAACACCATATATTTT. This sequence encodes CASSIGGSVGNTIYF.